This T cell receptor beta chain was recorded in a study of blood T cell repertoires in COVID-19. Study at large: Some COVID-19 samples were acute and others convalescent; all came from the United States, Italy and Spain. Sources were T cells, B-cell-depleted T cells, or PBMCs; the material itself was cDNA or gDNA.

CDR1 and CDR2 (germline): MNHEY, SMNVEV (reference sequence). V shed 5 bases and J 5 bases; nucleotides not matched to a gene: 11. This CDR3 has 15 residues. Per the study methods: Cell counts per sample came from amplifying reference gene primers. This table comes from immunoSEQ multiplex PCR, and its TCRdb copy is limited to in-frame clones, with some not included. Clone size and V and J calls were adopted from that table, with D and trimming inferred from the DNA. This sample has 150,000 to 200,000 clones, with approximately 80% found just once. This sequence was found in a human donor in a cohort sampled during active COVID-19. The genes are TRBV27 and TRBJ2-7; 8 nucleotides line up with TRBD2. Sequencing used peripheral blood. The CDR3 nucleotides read TGTGCCAGCAGTACGGGGGGGTGGGTCGGCAACGAGCAGTACTTC. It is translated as CASSTGGWVGNEQYF.